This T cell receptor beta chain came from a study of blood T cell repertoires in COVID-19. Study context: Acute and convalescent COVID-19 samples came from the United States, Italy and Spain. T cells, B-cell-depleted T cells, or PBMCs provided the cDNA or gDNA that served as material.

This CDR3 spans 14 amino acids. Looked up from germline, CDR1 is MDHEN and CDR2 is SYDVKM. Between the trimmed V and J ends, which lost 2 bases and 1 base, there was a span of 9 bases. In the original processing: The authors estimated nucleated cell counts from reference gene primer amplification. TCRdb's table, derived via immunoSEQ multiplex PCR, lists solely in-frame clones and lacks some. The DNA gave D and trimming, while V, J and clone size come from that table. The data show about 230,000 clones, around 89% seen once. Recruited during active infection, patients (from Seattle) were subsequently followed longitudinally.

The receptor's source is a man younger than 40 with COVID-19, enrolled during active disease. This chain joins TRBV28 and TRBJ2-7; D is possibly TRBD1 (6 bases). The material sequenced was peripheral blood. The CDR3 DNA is TGTGCCAGCAGTTTAGAACAGGGATCCTACGAGCAGTACTTC. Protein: CASSLEQGSYEQYF.